What follows are 3 T cell receptor beta chains derived from one specimen sequenced in a study of blood T cell repertoires in COVID-19. Only in-frame clones appear in the TCRdb table, and some are missing; sequencing was by immunoSEQ multiplex PCR. Here the sample spans 140,000 or so clones, around 89% being singletons. The source material was peripheral blood. Receptors originate from a woman of 80 years or more with acute or convalescent COVID-19.

This chain links TRBV5-5 with TRBJ1-2, with 9 bases matching TRBD1. The CDR3 runs to 13 residues. After removal of 6 bases from V and 5 bases from J, the junction contained 5 bases not matched to a gene. Germline values: CDR1 SGHKS, CDR2 YYEKEE (reference sequence). The DNA of the CDR3 is TGTGCCAGCACCCGGACAGGGGCTTATGGCTACACCTTC. It translates to CASTRTGAYGYTF. Full variable domain (remainder filled in from reference TRBV5-5 and TRBJ1-2): DAGVTQSPTHLIKTRGQQVTLRCSPISGHKSVSWYQQVLGQGPQFIFQYYEKEERGRGNFPDRFSARQFPNYSSELNVNALLLGDSALYLCASTRTGAYGYTFGSGTRLTVV.

The sample holds one count of this clone. The CDR3 protein is CASSQLAGRTDTQYF. The CDR3 DNA is TGCGCCAGCAGCCAACTAGCGGGACGCACAGATACGCAGTATTTT. This chain uses TRBV4-3 with TRBJ2-3; 9 bases align to TRBD2. The CDR3 runs 15 residues. Germline trimming cut 2 bases from V and 1 base from J; bases unmatched to any gene: 1. Germline values: CDR1 LGHNA, CDR2 YSLEER.

This sequence joins TRBV7-2 and TRBJ2-2, with 12 bases matching TRBD2. CDR3 length: 15 amino acids. Germline CDR1 SGHTA, CDR2 FQGNSA. The V gene end was trimmed by 5 bases and the J gene end by 8 bases; junction bases not matched to a gene: 6. The CDR3 loop reads CASSLLAGGRGELFF. The CDR3 DNA reads as TGTGCCAGCAGCCTCCTAGCGGGGGGGCGAGGGGAGCTGTTTTTT.